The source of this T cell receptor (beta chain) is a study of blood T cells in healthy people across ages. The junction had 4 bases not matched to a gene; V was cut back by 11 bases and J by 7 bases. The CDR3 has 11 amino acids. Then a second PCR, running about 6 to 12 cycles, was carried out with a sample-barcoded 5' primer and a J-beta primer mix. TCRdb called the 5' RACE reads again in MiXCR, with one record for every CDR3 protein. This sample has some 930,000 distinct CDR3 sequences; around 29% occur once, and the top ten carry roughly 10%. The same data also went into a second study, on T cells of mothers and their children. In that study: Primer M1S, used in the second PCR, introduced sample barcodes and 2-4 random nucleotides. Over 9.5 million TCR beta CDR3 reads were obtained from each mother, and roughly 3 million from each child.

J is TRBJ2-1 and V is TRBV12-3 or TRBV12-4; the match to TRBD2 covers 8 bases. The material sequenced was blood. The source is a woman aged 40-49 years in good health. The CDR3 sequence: CAAGGVNEQFF. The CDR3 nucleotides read TGTGCCGCGGGGGGAGTGAATGAGCAGTTCTTC.